The 17 T cell receptor beta chains below all came from one sample that was sequenced in a study of OX40 agonist ivuxolimab in advanced cancers. Assay: immunoSEQ multiplex PCR; the TCRdb copy retains only in-frame clones and omits some. Among around 84,000 clones listed, approximately 84% were seen once. The specimen was CD4+ or CD8+ T cells sorted from blood, collected in a trial of the OX40 agonist ivuxolimab. The receptors originated from an adult with an advanced solid tumor such as melanoma, head and neck, liver or kidney cancer.

The rearrangement uses TRBV30 and TRBJ1-2; TRBD1 is a possible D gene (5 bases). The CDR3 loop spans 17 amino acids. The germline gives CDR1 GTSNPN, CDR2 SVGIG (reference sequence). Trimming took 0 bases from V and 0 from J, leaving 17 bases between them. CDR3 sequence: CAWSVGVSGFPNYGYTF. DNA for the CDR3: TGTGCCTGGAGTGTAGGGGTATCAGGCTTTCCTAACTATGGCTACACCTTC.

The chain employs TRBV30 and TRBJ2-2; tentatively, D is TRBD1 or TRBD2 (5 bases each). Germline V lookup: CDR1 GTSNPN, CDR2 SVGIG (reference sequence). The CDR3 runs to 19 residues. Trimming removed 1 base from V and 0 bases from J, with 21 bases in between. The CDR3 bases are TGTGCCTGGAGTGGCCGGGGTAAGAGACAGCTCCCGAACACCGGGGAGCTGTTTTTT. This translates into CAWSGRGKRQLPNTGELFF.

The J gene is TRBJ2-1, the V gene TRBV11-2, with unresolved D. V was trimmed by 4 bases and J by 3 bases, leaving 10 bases between them. Germline V gives CDR1 SGHAT, CDR2 FQNNGV. This CDR3 is 14 amino acids long. This chain's CDR3 is CASSSDPSYNEQFF. The CDR3 DNA sequence: TGTGCCAGCAGCTCGGACCCGAGCTACAATGAGCAGTTCTTC.

The chain carries TRBV19 and TRBJ1-1; the D gene is possibly TRBD1 (5 bases). The germline V gene encodes CDR1 LNHDA and CDR2 SQIVND (reference sequence). V lost 6 bases and J lost 5, with 16 bases in between. The CDR3 contains 14 residues. CDR3 region: CASSPLGRGTEAFF. CDR3 in DNA: TGTGCCAGTAGCCCTCTCGGGAGGGGAACTGAAGCTTTCTTT.

This chain joins TRBV6-5 and TRBJ2-1; the match to TRBD1 covers 9 bases. Germline lookup yields CDR1 MNHEY and CDR2 SVGAGI. V shed 0 bases and J 8 bases; nucleotides not matched to a gene: 5. CDR3 length equals 15 residues. The CDR3 DNA sequence: TGTGCCAGCAGTTACTCGGCGGGACAGGGATATGAGCAGTTCTTC. Its translation: CASSYSAGQGYEQFF.

V gene TRBV27 combines with J gene TRBJ2-2; D gene uncertain. The CDR3 extends over 15 amino acids. V was pared by 7 bases and J by 11 bases, with 23 bases between. CDR1 is MNHEY, CDR2 SMNVEV, per germline (reference sequence). The CDR3 sequence is CASTPSPGVFGELFF. The CDR3 region has the DNA TGTGCCAGCACTCCCTCCCCCGGAGTATTCGGAGAGCTGTTTTTT.

The chain carries TRBV6-5 and TRBJ2-5, with D perhaps TRBD1 (5 bases). The J call is in doubt because the DNA end fits TRBJ2-7 better. CDR1 and CDR2 from the germline V gene are MNHEY and SVGAGI. CDR3 length: 13 residues. CDR3 protein: CASRDNTAYEQYF. The CDR3 nucleotides read TGTGCCAGCAGGGACAACACAGCCTACGAGCAGTACTTC.

V gene TRBV7-8 combines with J gene TRBJ1-4, with a tentative D call TRBD1 (5 bases). The germline gives CDR1 SGHVS, CDR2 FQNEAQ. Between the trimmed V and J ends, which lost 2 bases and 1 base, there was a span of 14 bases. This CDR3 region has 17 residues. The CDR3 coding sequence is TGTGCCAGCAGCTTAACCCCCCCGCAGGGAACTAATGAAAAACTGTTTTTT. It specifies CASSLTPPQGTNEKLFF.

The V gene is TRBV15, the J gene TRBJ1-1; D is undetermined. The V end lost 5 bases, the J end lost 7 bases, and 8 bases lay between the germline ends. The CDR3 loop spans 11 amino acids. Germline lookup yields CDR1 LNHNV and CDR2 YYDKDF (reference sequence). CDR3 sequence (DNA): TGTGCCACCAGCTTTCGACTTGAAGCTTTCTTT. Residues: CATSFRLEAFF.

The V call is TRBV5-3, the J call TRBJ1-3; D is unclear. TRBV5-3 is marked as an open reading frame, function uncertain. The CDR3 sequence is 15 residues long. V was shortened by 1 base and J by 0 bases, with 8 bases between the two germline ends. CDR3 protein: CARSLLVSSGNTIYF. The DNA of the CDR3 is TGTGCCAGAAGCTTGCTGGTGAGCTCTGGAAACACCATATATTTT.

The chain couples TRBV27 to TRBJ1-5, with a weak D call TRBD1 (5 bases). The CDR3 covers 12 residues. Germline CDR1 MNHEY, CDR2 SMNVEV (reference sequence). Trimming pared 6 bases from V and 5 bases from J, leaving 8 bases between. CDR3 sequence: CASSRGDQPQHF. As DNA, the CDR3 is TGTGCCAGCAGCCGGGGGGATCAGCCCCAGCATTTT.

V gene TRBV6-5 combines with J gene TRBJ1-2, with 9 bases fitting TRBD1. CDR3 size: 15 residues. The germline V gene has CDR1 MNHEY and CDR2 SVGAGI. V was clipped by 6 bases and J by 1 base; unmatched bases: 6. CDR3: CASRRGTGLNYGYTF. CDR3 DNA sequence: TGTGCCAGCAGAAGAGGGACAGGGCTTAACTATGGCTACACCTTC.

The chain uses TRBV7-3 and TRBJ1-3; D not certain. This CDR3 region has 13 residues. Germline lookup yields CDR1 SGHTA and CDR2 FQGTGA. Trimming removed 8 bases from V and 0 bases from J, with 8 bases in between. The chain's CDR3 is CASFRRSGNTIYF. The DNA for the CDR3 is TGTGCCAGCTTCCGGCGCTCTGGAAACACCATATATTTT.

The chain carries TRBV7-2 and TRBJ2-3; D gene ambiguous. Germline V gene lookup returns CDR1 SGHTA and CDR2 FQGNSA. V dropped 2 bases and J dropped 7 bases, with 10 bases sitting between them. The CDR3 sequence is 13 residues long. The CDR3 loop is CASSLNSVNTQYF. CDR3 in DNA: TGTGCCAGCAGCTTAAATTCTGTAAATACGCAGTATTTT.

The CDR3 nucleotides are TGTGCCAGTAGTTTTACAGGAGACAGCAATCAGCCCCAGCATTTT. It specifies CASSFTGDSNQPQHF. V usage is TRBV19 and J usage is TRBJ1-5, with D tentatively TRBD1 (5 bases). The V and J ends lost 5 bases and 1 base respectively, with 12 bases between them. Germline V CDR1 and CDR2: LNHDA, SQIVND (reference sequence). This CDR3 region has 15 residues.

The gene calls are TRBV4-1 and TRBJ2-1; the match to TRBD2 covers 11 bases. The trim removed 0 bases at V and 11 bases at J, leaving 6 bases unmatched. This CDR3 region has 15 residues. Germline V CDR1 and CDR2: MGHRA, YSYEKL. CDR3 region: CASSQDTSGSFKQFF. CDR3 nucleotides: TGCGCCAGCAGCCAAGATACTAGCGGGAGTTTTAAGCAGTTCTTC.

V is TRBV19 and J is TRBJ1-2, with 7 nucleotides matching TRBD1. Germline V gives CDR1 LNHDA, CDR2 SQIVND (reference sequence). The CDR3 contains 16 residues. V dropped 3 bases and J dropped 8; count of bases not matched to a gene: 15. CDR3 region: CASSISLNRGGYGYTF. The CDR3 bases are TGTGCCAGTAGTATCTCTTTAAACAGGGGAGGATACGGCTACACCTTC.